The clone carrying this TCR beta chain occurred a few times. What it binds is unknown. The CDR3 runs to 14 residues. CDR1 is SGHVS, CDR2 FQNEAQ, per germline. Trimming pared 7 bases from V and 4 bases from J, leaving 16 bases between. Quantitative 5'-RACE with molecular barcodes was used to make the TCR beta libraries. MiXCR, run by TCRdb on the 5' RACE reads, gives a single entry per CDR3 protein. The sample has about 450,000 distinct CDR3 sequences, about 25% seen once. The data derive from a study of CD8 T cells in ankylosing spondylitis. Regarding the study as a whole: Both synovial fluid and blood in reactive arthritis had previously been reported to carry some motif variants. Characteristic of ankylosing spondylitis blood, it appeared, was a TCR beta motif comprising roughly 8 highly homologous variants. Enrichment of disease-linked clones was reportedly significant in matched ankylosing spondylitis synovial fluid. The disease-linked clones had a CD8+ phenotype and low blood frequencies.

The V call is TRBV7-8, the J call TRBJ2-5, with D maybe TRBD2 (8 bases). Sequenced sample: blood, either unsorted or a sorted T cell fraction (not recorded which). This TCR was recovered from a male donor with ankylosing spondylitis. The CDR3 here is CASTLGRGPETQYF. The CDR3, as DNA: TGTGCCAGCACTCTCGGGAGGGGGCCAGAGACCCAGTACTTC.